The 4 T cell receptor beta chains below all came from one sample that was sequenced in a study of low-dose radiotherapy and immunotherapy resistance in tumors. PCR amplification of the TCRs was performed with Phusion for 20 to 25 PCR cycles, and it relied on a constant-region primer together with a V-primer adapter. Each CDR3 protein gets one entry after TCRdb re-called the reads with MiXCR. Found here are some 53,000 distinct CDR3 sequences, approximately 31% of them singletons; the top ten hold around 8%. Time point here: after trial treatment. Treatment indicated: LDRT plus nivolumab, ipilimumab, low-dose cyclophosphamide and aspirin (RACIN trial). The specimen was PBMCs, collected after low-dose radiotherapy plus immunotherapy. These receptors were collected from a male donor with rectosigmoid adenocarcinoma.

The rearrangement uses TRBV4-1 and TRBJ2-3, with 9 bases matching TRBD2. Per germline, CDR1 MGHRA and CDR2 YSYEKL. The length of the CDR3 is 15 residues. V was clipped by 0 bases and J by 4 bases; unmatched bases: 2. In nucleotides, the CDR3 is TGCGCCAGCAGCCAAGATCGACTAGCGGCAGATACGCAGTATTTT. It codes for CASSQDRLAADTQYF.

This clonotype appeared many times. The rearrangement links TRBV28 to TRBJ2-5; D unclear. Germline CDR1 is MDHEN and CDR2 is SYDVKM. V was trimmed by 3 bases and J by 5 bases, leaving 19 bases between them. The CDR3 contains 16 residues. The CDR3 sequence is CASSFGGSTLLETQYF. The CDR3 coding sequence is TGTGCCAGCAGTTTCGGTGGCAGTACCCTCCTGGAGACCCAGTACTTC.

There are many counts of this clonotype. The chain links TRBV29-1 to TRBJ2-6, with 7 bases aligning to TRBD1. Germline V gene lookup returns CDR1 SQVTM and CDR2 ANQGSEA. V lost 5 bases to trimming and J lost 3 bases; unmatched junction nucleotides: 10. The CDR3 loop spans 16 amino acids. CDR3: CSVSRQGIGGANVLTF. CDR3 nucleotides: TGCAGCGTTTCAAGACAGGGCATAGGTGGGGCCAACGTCCTGACTTTC.

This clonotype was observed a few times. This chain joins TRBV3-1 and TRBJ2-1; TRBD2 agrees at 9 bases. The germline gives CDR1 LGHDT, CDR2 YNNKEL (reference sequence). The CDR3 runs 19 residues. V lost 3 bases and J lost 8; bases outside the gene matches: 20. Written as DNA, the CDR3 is TGTGCCAGCAGCCAGATATGGGGCAATTTGCGGGAGGGCCTCCATGAGCAGTTCTTC. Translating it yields CASSQIWGNLREGLHEQFF.